This T cell receptor (beta chain) is drawn from a study of beta chain features in type 1 diabetes. Whole-study findings and limits: Reduced insertions and increased deletions marked VDJ junctions in type 1 diabetes patients. TCRB repertoires of naive, central memory and Treg cells appeared more similar among patients than among healthy donors. High TCR expression in some cells could lead to their over-representation in cDNA sequencing.

The CDR3 consists of 15 residues. The V gene's germline CDR1 is LNHNV and CDR2 YYDKDF (reference sequence). With 2 bases clipped from V and 7 bases from J, the junction kept 10 bases outside the gene matches. The table lists this clone with a few counts. Its antigen is unidentified. Every isolated RNA sample was fully reverse transcribed, so sequencing captured expressed TCRB transcripts. Assay: immunoSEQ multiplex PCR; the TCRdb copy retains only in-frame clones and omits some. The sample contains a few hundred thousand clones, approximately 11% of which appear only once. This sequence originates from a woman aged 25 to 39 in good health. The rearrangement uses TRBV15 and TRBJ2-7; TRBD1 aligns across 8 bases. Sequencing input: naive CD4+ T cells from blood. The CDR3 here is CATSRSRTGSMEQYF. The CDR3 region has the DNA TGTGCCACCAGCAGATCCCGGACAGGGTCGATGGAGCAGTACTTC.